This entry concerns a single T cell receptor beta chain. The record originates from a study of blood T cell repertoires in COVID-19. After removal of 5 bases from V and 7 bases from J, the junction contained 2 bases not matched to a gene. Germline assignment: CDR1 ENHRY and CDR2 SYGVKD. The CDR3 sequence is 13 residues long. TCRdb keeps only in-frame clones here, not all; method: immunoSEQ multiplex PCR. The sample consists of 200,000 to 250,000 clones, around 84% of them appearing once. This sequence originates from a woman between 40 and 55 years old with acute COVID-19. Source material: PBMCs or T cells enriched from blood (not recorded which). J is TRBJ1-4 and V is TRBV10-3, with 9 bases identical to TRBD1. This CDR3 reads CAISRDRAEKLFF. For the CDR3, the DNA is TGTGCCATCAGTCGGGACAGGGCTGAAAAACTGTTTTTT.